The 8 T cell receptor beta chains below were found in one sample sequenced in a study of CD8+ T cells in alopecia areata. Treatment indicated: oral pan-JAK inhibitor, 5-10 mg twice daily. Sequencing templates came from extracted RNA that was reverse transcribed into cDNA. Assay: immunoSEQ multiplex PCR; the TCRdb copy retains only in-frame clones and omits some. Found here are around 300,000 clones, 60% of them singletons; the top ten hold more than 0.85%. Sequences were derived from CD4+ T cells sorted from blood, sampled around week 53, from a patient treated with tofacitinib. These receptor sequences come from a human donor with alopecia areata.

The rearrangement uses TRBV5-1 and TRBJ2-3; D gene ambiguous. This CDR3 comprises 14 residues. With 0 bases removed from V and 2 bases from J, the gap between germline ends came to 7 bases. Germline V lookup: CDR1 SGHRS, CDR2 YFSETQ. The CDR3, as DNA: TGCGCCAGCAGCTTGGGGACCGACACAGATACGCAGTATTTT. Protein product: CASSLGTDTDTQYF.

The chain is built from TRBV29-1 and TRBJ2-7, with D perhaps TRBD1 or TRBD2 (5 bases each). V was clipped by 7 bases and J by 1 base, with 11 bases between them. The CDR3 runs to 12 residues. Per the germline V gene, CDR1 is SQVTM and CDR2 is ANQGSEA. The CDR3 loop is CSALGDSYEQYF. CDR3 coding DNA: TGCAGCGCCCTGGGGGATTCCTACGAGCAGTACTTC.

The chain has TRBV9 and TRBJ1-2; D ambiguous. The CDR3 runs to 15 residues. Germline CDR1 reads SGDLS; CDR2 reads YYNGEE. With 6 bases removed from V and 4 bases from J, the gap between germline ends came to 19 bases. The CDR3 coding sequence is TGTGCCAGCACACGGACGGGATTGTCCACCTATGGCTACACCTTC. This translates into CASTRTGLSTYGYTF.

The CDR3 loop reads CASSSLQGAGTDTQYF. The CDR3 DNA reads TGCGCCAGCAGCTCGTTACAGGGGGCGGGCACAGATACGCAGTATTTT. The genes are TRBV5-1 and TRBJ2-3, with 9 bases that match TRBD1. V was clipped by 3 bases and J by 1 base; unmatched bases: 6. The CDR3 is made up of 16 amino acids. The V gene's germline CDR1 is SGHRS and CDR2 YFSETQ.

The chain joins TRBV5-6 to TRBJ2-2; no clear D gene. This CDR3 spans 16 amino acids. Trimming left V 0 bases short and J 0 bases short, with 9 bases between. Germline V gene sequence: CDR1 SGHDT, CDR2 YYEEEE. The DNA for the CDR3 is TGTGCCAGCAGCTTGGAAGTTATCGCGAACACCGGGGAGCTGTTTTTT. This codes for CASSLEVIANTGELFF.

This clone was counted once. The gene calls are TRBV9 and TRBJ2-3; 10 nucleotides align to TRBD1. With V trimmed by 4 bases and J by 3 bases, 8 bases remained unmatched. The germline gives CDR1 SGDLS, CDR2 YYNGEE. This CDR3 spans 16 amino acids. The CDR3 region is CASSFRPGQGTDTQYF. The CDR3 coding sequence is TGTGCCAGCAGCTTCCGTCCGGGACAGGGGACAGATACGCAGTATTTT.

This clone was found a few times. J is TRBJ1-1 and V is TRBV30, with TRBD1 matching over 8 bases. The CDR3 sequence is 10 residues long. Trimming cost V 8 bases and J 10 bases; bases outside gene matches: 6. Germline loops: CDR1 GTSNPN, CDR2 SVGIG (reference sequence). The CDR3 loop is CALGQGRAFF. The CDR3 DNA reads as TGTGCCCTCGGACAGGGTCGAGCTTTCTTT.

The rearrangement links TRBV4-2 to TRBJ2-3, with unresolved D. This CDR3 is built from 15 residues. The germline V and J ends were trimmed by 1 base and 2 bases, with 10 bases remaining between them. Germline V gives CDR1 LGHNA, CDR2 YNFKEQ. The CDR3 is CASSQGAGLTDTQYF. The DNA for the CDR3 is TGTGCCAGCAGCCAAGGGGCAGGCCTCACAGATACGCAGTATTTT.